A selection of T cell receptor beta chains follows, all from one sample in a study of shared clonotypes between healthy human individuals. Profiled with immunoSEQ multiplex PCR; TCRdb holds only in-frame clones, not every one. The sample contains 2.3 million or so clones, 90% to 95% of which appear only once. Sequencing was done on a sample of naive CD4+ T cells from PBMCs. These receptors originate from a man younger than 30 in good health. Some clones in this sample may be carry-over from other donors' samples. Both conserved end residues are part of each CDR3. D genes are given only for firm matches. Not every row has a clone size; where given, it reads once, few, many or a size class.

j_gene | v_gene | d_gene | abundance | CDR3aa | CDR3nt
TRBJ1-2 | TRBV7-3 | NA | NA | CASRSGDGYGYTF | TGTGCCAGCAGGTCTGGGGACGGCTATGGCTACACCTTC
TRBJ2-5 | TRBV7-3 | NA | NA | CASSLTRAQTQYF | TGTGCCAGCAGCTTAACGAGGGCTCAGACCCAGTACTTC
TRBJ1-2 | TRBV9 | TRBD1 | NA | CASSVGGQGSYGYTF | TGTGCCAGCAGCGTAGGGGGACAGGGGAGCTATGGCTACACCTTC
TRBJ2-2 | TRBV7-8 | TRBD2 | NA | CASSLVGGSNGELFF | TGTGCCAGCAGCTTGGTTGGCGGGAGTAACGGGGAGCTGTTTTTT
TRBJ2-5 | TRBV12-5 | NA | NA | CASAPGRGWETQYF | TGTGCTAGTGCTCCGGGACGGGGTTGGGAGACCCAGTACTTC
TRBJ1-2 | TRBV2 | TRBD1 | NA | CASTEGGGHYGYTF | TGTGCCAGCACTGAAGGAGGGGGCCACTATGGCTACACCTTC
TRBJ1-1 | TRBV18 | TRBD1 | once | CASSPQTGSDTEAFF | TGTGCCAGCTCACCCCAGACAGGGTCCGACACTGAAGCTTTCTTT
TRBJ2-3 | TRBV7-3 | TRBD2 | NA | CASSLRGSGADTQYF | TGTGCCAGCAGCTTGAGAGGGAGCGGGGCAGATACGCAGTATTTT
TRBJ1-1 | TRBV7-2 | NA | NA | CASSLVSANTEAFF | TGTGCCAGCAGCTTAGTCTCAGCGAACACTGAAGCTTTCTTT
TRBJ2-1 | TRBV7-3 | TRBD2 | NA | CASSSGTSLNEQFF | TGTGCCAGCAGCTCCGGGACTAGCCTGAATGAGCAGTTCTTC
TRBJ2-7 | TRBV7-3 | TRBD2 | NA | CASSLAGGNEQYF | TGTGCCAGCAGCTTAGCGGGAGGTAACGAGCAGTACTTC
TRBJ2-3 | TRBV7-2 | NA | NA | CASSLALWDADTQYF | TGTGCCAGCAGCTTAGCGCTGTGGGACGCAGATACGCAGTATTTT
TRBJ2-2 | TRBV25-1 | TRBD1 | NA | CASSGAGGVLGVGELFF | TGTGCCAGCAGTGGAGCAGGGGGCGTTCTAGGTGTCGGGGAGCTGTTTTTT
TRBJ1-2 | TRBV25-1 | NA | NA | CASSRGLVNYGYTF | TGTGCCAGCAGTAGGGGTCTCGTTAACTATGGCTACACCTTC
TRBJ1-5 | TRBV19 | TRBD1 | NA | CASTGGRSNQPQHF | TGTGCCAGCACAGGGGGCAGGAGCAATCAGCCCCAGCATTTT
TRBJ2-1 | TRBV11-3 | TRBD1 | NA | CASSPARDRLGNEQFF | TGTGCCAGCAGCCCCGCTCGGGACAGGTTGGGCAATGAGCAGTTCTTC
TRBJ2-2 | TRBV2 | NA | NA | CASSAGVRPTSTGELFF | TGTGCCAGCAGTGCAGGGGTCCGCCCTACCAGCACCGGGGAGCTGTTTTTT